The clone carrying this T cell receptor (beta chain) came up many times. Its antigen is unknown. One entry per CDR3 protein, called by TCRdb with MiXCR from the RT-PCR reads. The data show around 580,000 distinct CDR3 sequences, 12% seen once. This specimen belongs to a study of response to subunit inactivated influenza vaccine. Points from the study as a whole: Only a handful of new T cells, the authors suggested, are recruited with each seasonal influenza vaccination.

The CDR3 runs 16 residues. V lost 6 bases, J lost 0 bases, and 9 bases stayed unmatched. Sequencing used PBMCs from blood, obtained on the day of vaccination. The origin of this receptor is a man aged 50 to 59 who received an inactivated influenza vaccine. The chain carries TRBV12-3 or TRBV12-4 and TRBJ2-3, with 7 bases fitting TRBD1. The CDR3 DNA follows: TGTGCCAGCAGCCGGGACAGAACCTCTAGCACAGATACGCAGTATTTT. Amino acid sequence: CASSRDRTSSTDTQYF.